One and the same sample provided the 3 T cell receptor beta chains below, sequenced in a study of vaccination and CD4 T cells after COVID-19. Sample treatment: roughly nine-day PBMC culture with coronavirus spike peptide pools or control peptides (ViraFEST assay). Their specific antigens are unknown. The Oncomine TCR Beta short-read assay generated sequence data from the DNA of cultured CD4+ T cells. TCRdb re-analysed the PCR reads in MiXCR, keeping a single row per CDR3 protein. The top ten clones hold about 15% of a sample with some 20,000 distinct CDR3 sequences, roughly 50% of them seen once. Sequencing was done on a sample of CD4+ T cells from blood, cultured in vitro. Every receptor here comes from a human donor who had recovered from COVID-19.

This clonotype has just a few counts. The chain recombines TRBV10-3 with TRBJ2-7; 13 bases are a match to TRBD2. CDR3 length: 14 residues. V dropped 4 bases and J dropped 4; count of bases not matched to a gene: 1. The germline V gene encodes CDR1 ENHRY and CDR2 SYGVKD. CDR3 DNA: TGTGCCATCAGTGGGACTAGCGGGAGTTACGAGCAGTACTTC. As protein: CAISGTSGSYEQYF.

This clonotype appeared a few times. This sequence joins TRBV7-2 and TRBJ2-3; TRBD1 is a possible D gene (6 bases). This CDR3 has 15 residues. Trimming shortened V by 5 bases and J by 3 bases, and 15 bases separated the two germline ends. Germline CDR1 reads SGHTA; CDR2 reads FQGNSA. In DNA, the CDR3 is TGTGCCAGCAGCACCTGGGGCCAGGGGACAGATACGCAGTATTTT. Translating it yields CASSTWGQGTDTQYF.

This clonotype appeared a few times. The chain carries TRBV20-1 and TRBJ1-5; D is perhaps TRBD1 (6 bases). The germline V gene encodes CDR1 DFQATT and CDR2 SNEGSKA (reference sequence). The CDR3 loop spans 17 amino acids. The germline V and J ends were trimmed by 6 bases and 2 bases, with 23 bases remaining between them. CDR3 nucleotide sequence: TGCAGTGCCCACGCGGGACATTGGGTTAATGGCAATCAGCCCCAGCATTTT. It translates to CSAHAGHWVNGNQPQHF.